This T cell receptor beta chain was recorded in a study of human T cells and chemical hapten exposure (dated by TCRdb to 2020 to 2023). Regarding the complete study: For sensitization, 2% DPC in acetone was applied to a roughly 2 cm by roughly 2 cm area of upper inner arm skin. Weekly therapeutic DPC doses were additionally applied to the scalp of patients throughout the roughly 25-week study period. Patch tests used Finn chambers with 0.01% DPC on the upper back, scored after 6 days by International Contact Dermatitis Research Group standards. The mostly female patient cohort included alopecia areata with under or over 50% scalp involvement, alopecia totalis and alopecia universalis. The libraries were sequenced as a pool, and the TCR yield per sample differed mostly because of small variations in library volumes within the pool. In alopecia patients, the study followed how the peripheral blood TCR repertoire changed in vivo over primary and secondary sensitization to diphenylcyclopropenone (DPC), a hapten. Blood samples were taken from patients before sensitization (week 0) and then at 2, 6 and about 24 weeks after DPC sensitization. Roughly 30 alopecia patients provided blood for TCR sequencing at one to four time points (pre-sensitization, 2, 6 and 24 weeks). What the study reported, not specific to this receptor: Compared with pre-sensitization or healthy control sets, expanded TCRs formed significantly more large CDR3 similarity clusters, which is consistent with antigen-driven responses. Repeated subsampling changed both the strength of the expansion versus patch-test correlation and the threshold at which that correlation became significant. No change with DPC sensitization was found in the number of TCRs above 1 in 1000 frequency, and no evidence of global repertoire structure alterations was found. Alopecia, a presumed autoimmune disease, was present in all patients, so the immune response of the patients might differ from that of healthy individuals. A positive correlation was found between the number of PT1 expanded TCRs and patch test score, with significance reached at thresholds 8, 16 and 32 but not 4.

V and J lose 4 bases and 3 bases, and a span of 12 bases separates them. The CDR3 spans 15 residues, from the cysteine through the phenylalanine. Left in the record is the CDR3 DNA by itself, 45 bases read in frame from the first base. CDR1 SGHTA and CDR2 FQGNSA are derived from the germline V gene. As concerns this clonotype: The antigen it recognizes is unknown. The sample holds no much larger clone one base away, and base qualities are not on file.

Libraries were prepared through RACE. Sequencing used a NextSeq 500. During library preparation, unique molecular identifiers were attached to individual cDNA molecules so that TCRs could be counted quantitatively and reproducibly. Both TCR alpha and TCR beta chains were sequenced from each blood RNA sample. Concerning the study's data processing: A median of approximately 96,000 TCRs per sample was observed, with a range of 23,224 to 690,600. The Decombinator software suite was used to annotate V, J and CDR3 in the TCR reads. Every sample was subsampled to the same number of TCRs (28,000) for the PS versus PT1 abundance plots. TCRs were defined as expanded if absent before sensitization and observed at least eight times at the 2-week time point. TCRdb's own reprocessing of the public reads used fastp at Q25 and MiXCR and kept productive beta chains. Merged by CDR3 protein, the rows form single entries marked with the most common genes and DNA. These V and J calls originate from TCRdb's pipeline instead of the authors' own analysis. The sample table shows about 380,000 distinct CDR3 sequences, and 5% to 6.5% are seen once. Clones ranked in the top ten supply about 2.5% of the sample.

The time point label, read with the paper, signifies: pre-sensitization, week 0. Explained via the paper, the treatment or condition label denotes: therapeutic diphenylcyclopropenone sensitization with weekly scalp DPC. At each patch-test visit, blood was drawn before the patch test was applied. Eligible patients were aged 18 to 70, diagnosed with alopecia, deemed suitable for DPC therapy, and excluded if pregnant. Total RNA was extracted from unfractionated whole blood that had been collected in Tempus Blood RNA tubes. The source is a woman aged 50 to 65 with alopecia areata. Some clones in this sample may be carry-over from other donors' samples. The material sequenced was whole blood, taken in connection with sensitization to the hapten diphenylcyclopropenone (DPC). Recombination joined TRBV7-2 with TRBJ2-2, with TRBD2 tentatively as D gene (5 bases match). The CDR3 has the sequence CASSSTSGYTGELFF. The sequence in DNA is TGTGCCAGCAGCTCCACCAGCGGCTACACCGGGGAGCTGTTTTTT.